This T cell receptor (beta chain) was obtained from a study of T-cell reconstitution after alpha-beta-depleted transplantation in children. General study results and limits: Expanded graft clones numbering several hundred reportedly gave rise to alpha-beta T cells about two months after transplant. Newly generated T cells supplied most T-cell counts and diversity one year post-transplant. From surviving recipient T cells and thymic progenitors came the high day-60 TCRbeta diversity observed in some patients.

This clonotype is medium-sized (0.01 to 0.1%) in the sample. The antigen remains unidentified. A library of TCRbeta sequences, prepared with unique molecular identifiers, was generated. TCRdb independently ran MiXCR on the PCR reads; one entry per CDR3 protein. The sample has about 6,100 distinct CDR3 sequences, 16% seen once. V lost 5 bases and J lost 0; bases outside the gene matches: 9. The CDR3 covers 16 residues. Material: PBMCs, mostly from graft donor cells, obtained 60 days after TCRalphabeta/CD19-depleted stem cell transplant. The chain employs TRBV12-3 or TRBV12-4 and TRBJ2-7, with TRBD2 matching over 8 bases. The receptor's source is a male patient younger than 18 who had a stem cell transplant for acute myeloid leukemia, so the T cells may come from the graft donor. The CDR3 here is CASSQRSGRSSYEQYV. CDR3 in DNA: TGTGCCAGCAGTCAAAGAAGCGGGAGAAGCTCCTACGAGCAGTACGTC.